This paragraph reports one TCR beta chain. This clonotype was recorded a few times. The specificity of this receptor is unknown. Per-base quality was not reported, and no clone a single base away is much larger than it. The sample originates from a study of human T cells and chemical hapten exposure (dated by TCRdb to the early 2020s). Regarding the research as a whole: For sensitization, 2% DPC in acetone was applied to a roughly 2 cm by roughly 2 cm area of upper inner arm skin. Blood samples were taken from patients before sensitization (week 0) and then at 2, 6 and about 24 weeks after DPC sensitization. Throughout the approximately 25-week study period, patients were also given weekly therapeutic DPC doses on the scalp. Libraries were pooled for sequencing, and per-sample TCR yields varied mainly because of small differences in library volumes within the pool. Patch tests used Finn chambers with 0.01% DPC on the upper back, scored after 6 days by International Contact Dermatitis Research Group standards. Blood for TCR sequencing was provided by twenty-nine alopecia patients at one to four time points (pre-sensitization, 2, 6 and 24 weeks). This study followed changes in the peripheral blood TCR repertoire in vivo during primary and secondary sensitization of alopecia patients to the hapten diphenylcyclopropenone (DPC). Alopecia areata with under or over 50% scalp involvement, alopecia totalis and alopecia universalis were represented in the patient cohort, which was mostly female.

The time point label for this specimen denotes: patch test 3, about 24 weeks after DPC sensitization. Interpreted using the paper, the treatment or condition label stands for: therapeutic diphenylcyclopropenone sensitization with weekly scalp DPC. At every patch-test visit, the blood draw took place before the patch test was put on. Eligible patients were aged 18 to 70, diagnosed with alopecia, deemed suitable for DPC therapy, and excluded if pregnant. Unfractionated whole blood was collected in Tempus Blood RNA tubes, and total RNA was extracted from that blood. The full study reports these points: Repeated subsampling changed both the strength of the expansion versus patch-test correlation and the threshold at which that correlation became significant. Patch test score correlated positively with the number of PT1 expanded TCRs, reaching significance at thresholds 8, 16 and 32 but not at 4. DPC sensitization did not change the number of TCRs with a frequency above 1 in 1000, and there was no evidence of changes in global repertoire structure. Alopecia, a presumed autoimmune disease, was present in all patients, so the immune response of the patients might differ from that of healthy individuals. Expanded TCRs formed significantly more large CDR3 similarity clusters than pre-sensitization or healthy control sets, consistent with antigen-driven responses.

The junction shows trimming of 4 bases on V and 0 bases on J, plus 7 bases between the germline ends. The CDR3 covers 14 residues, taking in both the cysteine and the phenylalanine. Only the CDR3 region is kept as DNA, spanning 42 bases read in frame from base 1. CDR1 is given as MNHNY and CDR2 as SVGAGI, both from the germline V gene (reference sequence). The library was prepared using RACE. Sequencing relied on a NextSeq 500. During library preparation, unique molecular identifiers were attached to individual cDNA molecules so that TCRs could be counted in a quantitative, reproducible way. Both TCR alpha and TCR beta chains were sequenced from each blood RNA sample. The authors' analysis ran thus. The median number of TCRs per sample was over 95,000, ranging from roughly 20,000 to 700,000. The Decombinator software suite was used to annotate the V, J and CDR3 of the TCR reads. Every sample was subsampled to the same number of TCRs (28,000) for the PS versus PT1 abundance plots. TCRs were defined as expanded if absent before sensitization and observed at least eight times at the 2-week time point. The public reads were reprocessed in TCRdb via fastp at Q25 and MiXCR, keeping in-frame beta chains. Entries that share a CDR3 protein sequence are merged under the most common genes and DNA. The V and J calls, along with clone size, are taken from TCRdb and not from the paper's own processing. This sample holds some 110,000 distinct CDR3 sequences; around 34% were observed only once. The ten largest clones take up less than 3% of the sample.

The chain links TRBV6-6 with TRBJ1-3; the D gene cannot be resolved reliably. The clonotype comes from a middle-aged man with alopecia areata. Some clones in this sample may be carry-over from other donors' samples. Sequencing used whole blood, obtained in connection with sensitization to the hapten diphenylcyclopropenone (DPC). Here is the DNA: TGTGCCAGCAGTTCCGAACCCTCTGGAAACACCATATATTTT. Translated, this gives CASSSEPSGNTIYF.